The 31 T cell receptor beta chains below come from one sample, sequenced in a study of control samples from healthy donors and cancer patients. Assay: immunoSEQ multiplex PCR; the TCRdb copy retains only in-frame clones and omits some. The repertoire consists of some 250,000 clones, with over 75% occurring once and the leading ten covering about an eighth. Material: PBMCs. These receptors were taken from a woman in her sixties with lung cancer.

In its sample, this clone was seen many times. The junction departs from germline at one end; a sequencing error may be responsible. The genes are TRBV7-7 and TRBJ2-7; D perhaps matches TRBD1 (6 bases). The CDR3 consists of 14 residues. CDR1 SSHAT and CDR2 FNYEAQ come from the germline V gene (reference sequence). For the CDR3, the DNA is TGTGCTAGCAGCTTAGCGTCAGGGGATTACGAGCAGTACTTC. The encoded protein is CASSLASGDYEQYF.

CDR3 residues: CASTRERTQETQYF. CDR3 DNA: TGTGCCAGCACCCGGGAGCGGACCCAAGAGACCCAGTACTTC. V gene TRBV2 combines with J gene TRBJ2-5; D is possibly TRBD2 (6 bases). The germline V gene encodes CDR1 SNHLY and CDR2 FYNNEI. V was shortened by 7 bases and J by 1 base, with 13 bases between the two germline ends. The length of the CDR3 is 14 residues.

The CDR3 loop reads CASSPSGDRGDEAFF. The CDR3 region has the DNA TGTGCCAGCAGCCCATCCGGAGACAGGGGAGATGAAGCTTTCTTT. V usage is TRBV11-2 and J usage is TRBJ1-1; the match to TRBD1 covers 8 bases. CDR1 and CDR2 (germline): SGHAT, FQNNGV. J was trimmed by 7 bases and V by 5 bases; bases with no gene match: 12. The CDR3 is 15 amino acids.

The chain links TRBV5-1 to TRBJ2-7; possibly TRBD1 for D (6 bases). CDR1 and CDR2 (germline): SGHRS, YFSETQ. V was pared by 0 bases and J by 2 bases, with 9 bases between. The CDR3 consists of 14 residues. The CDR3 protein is CASSLGQATYEQYF. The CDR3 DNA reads TGCGCCAGCAGCTTGGGACAGGCCACCTACGAGCAGTACTTC.

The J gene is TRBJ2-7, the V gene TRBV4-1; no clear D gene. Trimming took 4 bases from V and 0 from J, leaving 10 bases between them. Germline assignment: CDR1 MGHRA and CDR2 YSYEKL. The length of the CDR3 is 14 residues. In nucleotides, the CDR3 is TGCGCCAGCAGCCCGCCAGACGGCTCCTACGAGCAGTACTTC. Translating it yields CASSPPDGSYEQYF.

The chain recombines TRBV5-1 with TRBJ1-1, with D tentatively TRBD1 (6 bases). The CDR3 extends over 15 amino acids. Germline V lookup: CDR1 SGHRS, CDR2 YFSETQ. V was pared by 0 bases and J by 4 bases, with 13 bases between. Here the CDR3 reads CASSLDTGSATEAFF. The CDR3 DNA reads TGCGCCAGCAGCTTGGATACAGGGTCGGCCACTGAAGCTTTCTTT. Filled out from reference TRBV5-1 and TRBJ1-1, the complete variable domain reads KAGVTQTPRYLIKTRGQQVTLSCSPISGHRSVSWYQQTPGQGLQFLFEYFSETQRNKGNFPGRFSGRQFSNSRSEMNVSTLELGDSALYLCASSLDTGSATEAFFGQGTRLTVV.

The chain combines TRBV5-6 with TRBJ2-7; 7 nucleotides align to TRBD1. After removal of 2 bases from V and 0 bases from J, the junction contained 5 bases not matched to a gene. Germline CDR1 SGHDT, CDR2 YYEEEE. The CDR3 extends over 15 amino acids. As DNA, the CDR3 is TGTGCCAGCAGCTTTTACGGGGACAGCTCCTACGAGCAGTACTTC. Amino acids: CASSFYGDSSYEQYF. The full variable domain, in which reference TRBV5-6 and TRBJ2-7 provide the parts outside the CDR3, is DAGVTQSPTHLIKTRGQQVTLRCSPKSGHDTVSWYQQALGQGPQFIFQYYEEEERQRGNFPDRFSGHQFPNYSSELNVNALLLGDSALYLCASSFYGDSSYEQYFGPGTRLTVT.

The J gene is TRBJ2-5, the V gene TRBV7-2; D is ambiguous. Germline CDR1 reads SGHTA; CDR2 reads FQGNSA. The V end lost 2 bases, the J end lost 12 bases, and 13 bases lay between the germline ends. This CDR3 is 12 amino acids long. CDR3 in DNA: TGTGCCAGCAGCTTACCCCGACACCCCAAGTACTTC. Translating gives CASSLPRHPKYF.

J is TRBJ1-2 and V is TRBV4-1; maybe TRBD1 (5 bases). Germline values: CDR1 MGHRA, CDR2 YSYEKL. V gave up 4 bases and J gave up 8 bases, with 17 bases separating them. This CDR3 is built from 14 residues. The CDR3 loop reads CASSPTAEPGGYTF. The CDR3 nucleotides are TGCGCCAGCAGCCCGACAGCGGAACCGGGGGGCTACACCTTC.

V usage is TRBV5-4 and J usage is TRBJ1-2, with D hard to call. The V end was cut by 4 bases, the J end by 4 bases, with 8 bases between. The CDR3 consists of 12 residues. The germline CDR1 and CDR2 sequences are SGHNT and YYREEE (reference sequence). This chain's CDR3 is CASSASTYGYTF. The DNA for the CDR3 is TGTGCCAGCAGCGCTTCCACCTATGGCTACACCTTC. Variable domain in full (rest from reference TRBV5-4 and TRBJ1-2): ETGVTQSPTHLIKTRGQQVTLRCSSQSGHNTVSWYQQALGQGPQFIFQYYREEENGRGNFPPRFSGLQFPNYSSELNVNALELDDSALYLCASSASTYGYTFGSGTRLTVV.

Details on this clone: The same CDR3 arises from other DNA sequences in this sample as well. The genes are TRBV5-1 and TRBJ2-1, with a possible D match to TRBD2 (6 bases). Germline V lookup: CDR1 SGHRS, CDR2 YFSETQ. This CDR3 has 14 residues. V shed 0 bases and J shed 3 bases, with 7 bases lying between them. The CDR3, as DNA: TGCGCCAGCAGCTTGGACGGGGGCTACAATGAGCAGTTCTTC. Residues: CASSLDGGYNEQFF.

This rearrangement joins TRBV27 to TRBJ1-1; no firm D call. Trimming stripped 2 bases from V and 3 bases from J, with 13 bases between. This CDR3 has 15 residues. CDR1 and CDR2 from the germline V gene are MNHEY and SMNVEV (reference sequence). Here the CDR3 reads CASSLTASGDTEAFF. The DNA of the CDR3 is TGTGCCAGCAGTTTAACGGCCTCTGGGGACACTGAAGCTTTCTTT.

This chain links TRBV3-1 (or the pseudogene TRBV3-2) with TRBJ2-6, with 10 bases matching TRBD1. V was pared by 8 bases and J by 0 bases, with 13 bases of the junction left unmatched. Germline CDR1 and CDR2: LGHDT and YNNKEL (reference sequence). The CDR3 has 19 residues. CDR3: CASRGQGDPWVSGANVLTF. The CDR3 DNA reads TGTGCCAGCCGCGGACAGGGGGACCCTTGGGTCTCTGGGGCCAACGTCCTGACTTTC.

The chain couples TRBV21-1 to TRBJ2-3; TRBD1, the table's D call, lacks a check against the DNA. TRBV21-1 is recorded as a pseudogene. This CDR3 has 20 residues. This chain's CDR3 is CASSKTAGTGGTWPTDTQYF. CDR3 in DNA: TGTGCCAGCAGCAAAACCGCCGGGACAGGGGGGACCTGGCCCACAGATACGCAGTATTTT.

CDR3 DNA sequence: TGTGCCAGTATTGGGGGACAGGGTCGCAATCAGCCCCAGCATTTT. It translates to CASIGGQGRNQPQHF. The gene calls are TRBV19 and TRBJ1-5, with 9 bases lining up with TRBD1. The CDR3 sequence is 15 residues long. In germline, CDR1 is LNHDA, CDR2 SQIVND (reference sequence). V gave up 7 bases and J gave up 2 bases; unmatched junction bases: 6.

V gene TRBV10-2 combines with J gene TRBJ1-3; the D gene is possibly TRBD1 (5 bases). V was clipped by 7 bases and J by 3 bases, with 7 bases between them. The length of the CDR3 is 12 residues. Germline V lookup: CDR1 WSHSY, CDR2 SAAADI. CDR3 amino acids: CASKTDGNTIYF. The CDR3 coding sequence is TGCGCCAGCAAGACAGATGGAAACACCATATATTTT.

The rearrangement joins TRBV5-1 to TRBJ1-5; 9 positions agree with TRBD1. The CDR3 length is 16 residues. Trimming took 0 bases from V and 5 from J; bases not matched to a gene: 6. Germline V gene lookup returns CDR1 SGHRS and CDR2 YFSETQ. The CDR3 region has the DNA TGCGCCAGCAGCTTGGGGGGGACAGGGACAGATCAGCCCCAGCATTTT. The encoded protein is CASSLGGTGTDQPQHF.

DNA of the CDR3: TGTGCCAGCTCGGCGGGGCTAGGGAGCTATGGCTACACCTTC. As protein: CASSAGLGSYGYTF. The rearrangement uses TRBV18 and TRBJ1-2, with D perhaps matching TRBD1 (5 bases). Germline CDR1 is KGHSH and CDR2 is LQKENI. V was shortened by 6 bases and J by 4 bases, with 15 bases between the two germline ends. The CDR3 has 14 residues.

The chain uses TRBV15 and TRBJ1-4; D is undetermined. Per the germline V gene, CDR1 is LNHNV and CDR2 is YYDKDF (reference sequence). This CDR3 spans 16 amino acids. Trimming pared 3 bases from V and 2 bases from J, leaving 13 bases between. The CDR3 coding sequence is TGTGCCACCAGCAGGGGAATGGGGTTTACTAATGAAAAACTGTTTTTT. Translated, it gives CATSRGMGFTNEKLFF.

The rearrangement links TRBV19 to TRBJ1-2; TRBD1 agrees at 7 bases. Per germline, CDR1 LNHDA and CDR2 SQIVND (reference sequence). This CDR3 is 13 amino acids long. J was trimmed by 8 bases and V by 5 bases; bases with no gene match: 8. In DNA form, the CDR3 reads TGTGCCAGTAGTCTAACAGGGGTATACGGCTACACCTTC. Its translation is CASSLTGVYGYTF.

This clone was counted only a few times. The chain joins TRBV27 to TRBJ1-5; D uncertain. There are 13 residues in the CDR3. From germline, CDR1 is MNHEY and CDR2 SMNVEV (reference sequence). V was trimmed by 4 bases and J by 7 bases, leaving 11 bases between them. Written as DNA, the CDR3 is TGTGCCAGCAGTTCCTTTTTTGGGCAGCCCCAGCATTTT. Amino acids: CASSSFFGQPQHF.

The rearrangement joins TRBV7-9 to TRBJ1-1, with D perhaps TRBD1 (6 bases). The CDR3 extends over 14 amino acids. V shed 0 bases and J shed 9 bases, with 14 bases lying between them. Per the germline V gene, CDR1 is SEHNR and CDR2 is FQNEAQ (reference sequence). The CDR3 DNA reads TGTGCCAGCAGCTTAGCCCGGGACACCATGCAAGCTTTCTTT. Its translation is CASSLARDTMQAFF.

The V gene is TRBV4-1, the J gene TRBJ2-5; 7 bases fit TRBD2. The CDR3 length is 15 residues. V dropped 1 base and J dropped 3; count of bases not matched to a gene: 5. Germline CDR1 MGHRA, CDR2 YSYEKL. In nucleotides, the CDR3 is TGCGCCAGCAGCCAAGTCGGAGCGGGGAAAGAGACCCAGTACTTC. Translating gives CASSQVGAGKETQYF.

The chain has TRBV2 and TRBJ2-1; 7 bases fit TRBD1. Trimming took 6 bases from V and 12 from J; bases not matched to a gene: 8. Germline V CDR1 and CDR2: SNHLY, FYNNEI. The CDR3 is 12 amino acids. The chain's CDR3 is CASRGDSLLQFF. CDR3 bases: TGTGCCAGCAGGGGGGACAGTTTATTGCAGTTCTTC.

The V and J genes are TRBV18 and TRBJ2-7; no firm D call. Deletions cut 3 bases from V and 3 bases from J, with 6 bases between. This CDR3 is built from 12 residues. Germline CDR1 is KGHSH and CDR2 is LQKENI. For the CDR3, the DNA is TGTGCCAGCTCACCCACCGACTACGAGCAGTACTTC. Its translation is CASSPTDYEQYF.

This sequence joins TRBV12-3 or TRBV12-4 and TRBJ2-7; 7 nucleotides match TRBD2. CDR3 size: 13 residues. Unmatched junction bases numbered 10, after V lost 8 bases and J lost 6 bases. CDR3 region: CASCLIQRGEQYF. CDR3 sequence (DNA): TGTGCCAGCTGTCTGATACAGCGGGGCGAGCAGTACTTC.

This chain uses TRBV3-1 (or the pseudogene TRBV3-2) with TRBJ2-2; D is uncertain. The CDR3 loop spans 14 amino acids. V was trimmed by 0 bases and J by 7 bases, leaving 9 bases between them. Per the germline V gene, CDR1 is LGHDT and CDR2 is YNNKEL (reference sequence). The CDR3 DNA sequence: TGTGCCAGCAGCCAAGACGACGGTAGCGGGGAGCTGTTTTTT. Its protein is CASSQDDGSGELFF.

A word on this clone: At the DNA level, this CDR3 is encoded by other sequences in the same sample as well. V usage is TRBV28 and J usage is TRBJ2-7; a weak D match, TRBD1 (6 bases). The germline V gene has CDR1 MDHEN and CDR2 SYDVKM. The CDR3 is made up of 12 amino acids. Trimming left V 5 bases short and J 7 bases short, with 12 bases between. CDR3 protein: CASSPQGREQYF. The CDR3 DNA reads TGTGCCAGCAGTCCCCAGGGGCGGGAGCAGTACTTC.

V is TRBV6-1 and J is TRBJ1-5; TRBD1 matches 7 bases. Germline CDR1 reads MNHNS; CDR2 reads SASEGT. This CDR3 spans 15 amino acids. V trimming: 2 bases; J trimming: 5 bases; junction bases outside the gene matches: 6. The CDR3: CASSETGQSHQPQHF. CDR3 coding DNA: TGTGCCAGCAGTGAAACGGGACAGAGTCATCAGCCCCAGCATTTT.

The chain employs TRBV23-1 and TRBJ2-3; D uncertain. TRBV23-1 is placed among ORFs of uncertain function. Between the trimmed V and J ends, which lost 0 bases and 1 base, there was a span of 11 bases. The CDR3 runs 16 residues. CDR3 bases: TGCGCCAGCAGTCAATCGGGCCTACCTGGCACAGATACGCAGTATTTT. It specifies CASSQSGLPGTDTQYF.

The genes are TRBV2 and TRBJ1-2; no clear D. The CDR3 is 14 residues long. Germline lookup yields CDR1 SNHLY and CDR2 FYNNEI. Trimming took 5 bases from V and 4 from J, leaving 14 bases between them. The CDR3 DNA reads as TGTGCCAGCAGTTCGACGGGGAGTACCTATGGCTACACCTTC. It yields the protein CASSSTGSTYGYTF.